This T cell receptor beta chain stems from a study of T cells in Graves' hyperthyroidism and ophthalmopathy. The study's findings and limits: In the blood, most expanded thyroid clonotypes above 0.001 appeared as well.

As to this clonotype: What it binds is not known.

Amplified TCR beta CDR3 regions came from RNA transcripts. Primed by the HTBI set, a first-round RT-PCR was run on the TCR CDR3. MiXCR, run by TCRdb on the multiplex PCR reads, gives a single entry per CDR3 protein. The sample has about 640,000 distinct CDR3 sequences, around 20% seen once. Sequencing was performed on blood. The source of this sequence is a man aged 25-45 years with Graves' ophthalmopathy.

In DNA, the CDR3 is TGTGCCGGCGAACTCGGCCCTGAGGAGACCCAGTACTTC. This codes for CAGELGPEETQYF. The chain joins TRBV2 to TRBJ2-5; no clear D gene. Deletions cut 11 bases from V and 5 bases from J, with 18 bases between. The CDR3 has 13 amino acids. Germline values: CDR1 SNHLY, CDR2 FYNNEI.